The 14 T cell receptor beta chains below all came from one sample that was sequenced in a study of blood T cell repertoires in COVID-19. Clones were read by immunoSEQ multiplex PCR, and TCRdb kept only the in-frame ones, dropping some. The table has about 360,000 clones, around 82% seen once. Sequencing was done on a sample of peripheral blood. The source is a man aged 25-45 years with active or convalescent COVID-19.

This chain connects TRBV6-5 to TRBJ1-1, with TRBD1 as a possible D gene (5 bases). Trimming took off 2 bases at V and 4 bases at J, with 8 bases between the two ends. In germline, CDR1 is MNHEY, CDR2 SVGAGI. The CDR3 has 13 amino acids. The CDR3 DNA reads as TGTGCCAGCAGTTACAGGGGAGGCACTGAAGCTTTCTTT. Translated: CASSYRGGTEAFF.

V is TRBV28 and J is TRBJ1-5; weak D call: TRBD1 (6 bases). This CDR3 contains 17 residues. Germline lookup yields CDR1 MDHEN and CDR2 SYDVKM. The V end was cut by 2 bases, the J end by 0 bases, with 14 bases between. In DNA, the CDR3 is TGTGCCAGCAGTTTAACAGGGTTAGGGGGTAGCAATCAGCCCCAGCATTTT. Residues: CASSLTGLGGSNQPQHF.

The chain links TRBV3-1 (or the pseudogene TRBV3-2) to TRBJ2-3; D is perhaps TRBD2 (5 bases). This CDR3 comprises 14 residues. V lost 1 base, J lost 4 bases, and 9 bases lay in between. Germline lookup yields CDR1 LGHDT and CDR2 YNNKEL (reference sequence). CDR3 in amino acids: CASSQASRADTQYF. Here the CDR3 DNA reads TGTGCCAGCAGCCAAGCCTCGAGGGCAGATACGCAGTATTTT.

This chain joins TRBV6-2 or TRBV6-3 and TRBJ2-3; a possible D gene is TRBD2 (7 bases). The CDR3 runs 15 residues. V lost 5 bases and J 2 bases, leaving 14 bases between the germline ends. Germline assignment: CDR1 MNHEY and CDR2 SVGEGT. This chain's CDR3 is CASSAGDYPTDTQYF. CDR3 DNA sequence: TGTGCCAGCAGTGCAGGGGACTACCCCACAGATACGCAGTATTTT.

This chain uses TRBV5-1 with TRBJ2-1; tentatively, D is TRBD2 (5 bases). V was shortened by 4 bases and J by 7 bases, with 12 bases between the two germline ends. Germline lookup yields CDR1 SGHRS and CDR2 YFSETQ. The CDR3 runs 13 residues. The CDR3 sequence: CASSPGILNEQFF. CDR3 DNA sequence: TGCGCCAGCAGCCCCGGGATTCTAAATGAGCAGTTCTTC. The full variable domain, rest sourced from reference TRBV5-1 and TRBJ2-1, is KAGVTQTPRYLIKTRGQQVTLSCSPISGHRSVSWYQQTPGQGLQFLFEYFSETQRNKGNFPGRFSGRQFSNSRSEMNVSTLELGDSALYLCASSPGILNEQFFGPGTRLTVL.

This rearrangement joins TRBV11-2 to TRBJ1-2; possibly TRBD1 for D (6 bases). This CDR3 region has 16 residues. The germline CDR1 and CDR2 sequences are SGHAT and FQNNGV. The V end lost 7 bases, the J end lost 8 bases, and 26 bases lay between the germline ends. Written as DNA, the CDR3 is TGTGCCAGCATCGAACTACCCGCGGGGGGCTGGAAGGGCTACACCTTC. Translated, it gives CASIELPAGGWKGYTF.

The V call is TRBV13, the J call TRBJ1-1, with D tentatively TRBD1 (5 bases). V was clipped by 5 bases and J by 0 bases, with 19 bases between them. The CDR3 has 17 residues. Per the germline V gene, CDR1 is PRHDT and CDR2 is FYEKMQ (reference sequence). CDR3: CASSQGRAGWLNTEAFF. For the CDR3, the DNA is TGTGCCAGCAGCCAGGGACGGGCGGGGTGGTTGAACACTGAAGCTTTCTTT.

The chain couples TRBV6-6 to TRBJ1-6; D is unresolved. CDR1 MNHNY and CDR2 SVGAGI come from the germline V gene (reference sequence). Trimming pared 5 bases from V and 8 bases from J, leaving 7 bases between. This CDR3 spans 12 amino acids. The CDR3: CASSSRDSPLHF. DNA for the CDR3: TGTGCCAGCAGTAGCCGGGATTCACCCCTCCACTTT.

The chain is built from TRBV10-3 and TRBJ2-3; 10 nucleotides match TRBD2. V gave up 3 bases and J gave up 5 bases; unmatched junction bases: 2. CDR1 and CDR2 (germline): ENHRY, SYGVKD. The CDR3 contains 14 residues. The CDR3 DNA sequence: TGTGCCATCAGTGATTCTAGCGGGAGAGATACGCAGTATTTT. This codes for CAISDSSGRDTQYF.

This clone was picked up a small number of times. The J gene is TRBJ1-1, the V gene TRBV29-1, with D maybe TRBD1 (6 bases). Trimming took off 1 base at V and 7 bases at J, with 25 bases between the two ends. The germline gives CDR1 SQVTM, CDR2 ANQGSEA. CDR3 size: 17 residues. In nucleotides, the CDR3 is TGCAGCGTTGAAGTACGTCGGATCGGGACATCCCTGGGTGAAGCTTTCTTT. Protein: CSVEVRRIGTSLGEAFF.

The chain's CDR3 is CASSLSPRLVYEQYF. The CDR3 nucleotides are TGTGCCAGCAGTCTTTCACCCCGACTAGTCTACGAGCAGTACTTC. The chain recombines TRBV9 with TRBJ2-7; tentative D call: TRBD2 (6 bases). Germline loops: CDR1 SGDLS, CDR2 YYNGEE. Trimming stripped 5 bases from V and 3 bases from J, with 18 bases between. The CDR3 has 15 amino acids.

The DNA of the CDR3 is TGTGCCAGCAGCCTAGCGGGGGGTCCGACAAACATTCAGTACTTC. It is translated as CASSLAGGPTNIQYF. The rearrangement links TRBV5-4 to TRBJ2-4; 11 nucleotides line up with TRBD2. CDR1 and CDR2 from the germline V gene are SGHNT and YYREEE (reference sequence). CDR3 length: 15 amino acids. With 4 bases clipped from V and 6 bases from J, the junction kept 6 bases outside the gene matches.

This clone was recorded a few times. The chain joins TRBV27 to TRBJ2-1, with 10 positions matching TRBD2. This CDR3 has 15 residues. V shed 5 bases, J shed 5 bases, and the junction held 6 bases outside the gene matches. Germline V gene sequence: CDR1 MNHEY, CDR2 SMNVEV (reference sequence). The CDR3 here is CASSPRLAGHNEQFF. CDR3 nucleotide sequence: TGTGCCAGCAGTCCACGACTAGCGGGTCACAATGAGCAGTTCTTC.

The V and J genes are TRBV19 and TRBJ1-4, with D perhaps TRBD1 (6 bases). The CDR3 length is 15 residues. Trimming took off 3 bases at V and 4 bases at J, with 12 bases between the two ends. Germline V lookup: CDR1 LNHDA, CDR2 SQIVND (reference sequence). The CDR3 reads CASSIGTSDNEKLFF. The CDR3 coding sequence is TGTGCCAGTAGTATTGGGACATCCGATAATGAAAAACTGTTTTTT.